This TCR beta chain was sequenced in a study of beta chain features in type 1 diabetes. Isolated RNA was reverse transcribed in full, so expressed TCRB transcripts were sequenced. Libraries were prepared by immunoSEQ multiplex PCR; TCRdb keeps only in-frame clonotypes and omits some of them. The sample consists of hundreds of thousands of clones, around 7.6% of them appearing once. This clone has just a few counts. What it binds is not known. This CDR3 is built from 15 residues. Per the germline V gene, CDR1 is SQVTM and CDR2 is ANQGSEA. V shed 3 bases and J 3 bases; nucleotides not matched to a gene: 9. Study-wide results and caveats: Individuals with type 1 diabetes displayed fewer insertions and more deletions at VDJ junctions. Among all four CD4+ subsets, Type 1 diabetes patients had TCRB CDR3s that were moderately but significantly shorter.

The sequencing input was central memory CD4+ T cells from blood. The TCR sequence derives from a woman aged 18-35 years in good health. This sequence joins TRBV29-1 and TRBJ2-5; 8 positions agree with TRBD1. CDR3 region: CSVETTGQGEETQYF. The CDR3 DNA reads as TGCAGCGTTGAGACGACAGGACAGGGAGAAGAGACCCAGTACTTC. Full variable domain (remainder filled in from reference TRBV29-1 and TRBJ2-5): SAVISQKPSRDICQRGTSLTIQCQVDSQVTMMFWYRQQPGQSLTLIATANQGSEATYESGFVIDKFPISRPNLTFSTLTVSNMSPEDSSIYLCSVETTGQGEETQYFGPGTRLLVL.